The 16 T cell receptor beta chains presented below share a single source sample, sequenced in a study of vaccination effects on CD4 cells after COVID-19. Using immunoSEQ multiplex PCR, the repertoire was profiled, and TCRdb retains in-frame clones only, with some absent. The sample records more than 9,000 clones, 65% to 75% being singletons. Before sequencing took place, the ViraFEST assay used viral peptide pools to expand antigen-specific CD4+ T cells. Around day 10 of culture, CD4+ T cells were separated out. Everyone in the study got two shots of either the BNT162b2 or mRNA-1273 vaccine. What these receptors recognize is not known. The specimen was CD4+ T cells from PBMCs cultured with SARS-CoV-2 spike peptides, collected after COVID-19 vaccination. The receptors originated from a human donor who received a COVID-19 vaccine.

The J gene is TRBJ2-1, the V gene TRBV7-2, with TRBD2 identical over 10 bases. The ends lost 0 bases at V and 5 bases at J; junction bases unmatched: 1. The germline CDR1 and CDR2 sequences are SGHTA and FQGNSA. The CDR3 spans 15 residues. This chain's CDR3 is CASSLASGGHNEQFF. The CDR3 coding sequence is TGTGCCAGCAGCTTAGCTAGCGGGGGGCACAATGAGCAGTTCTTC.

The V gene is TRBV6-2 or TRBV6-3, the J gene TRBJ2-5, with D possibly being TRBD1 or TRBD2 (5 bases each). Trimming took off 5 bases at V and 2 bases at J, with 12 bases between the two ends. The CDR3 has 14 residues. CDR1 and CDR2 from the germline V gene are MNHEY and SVGEGT. CDR3 residues: CASSHPGRQETQYF. The CDR3, as DNA: TGTGCCAGCAGTCATCCGGGACGGCAAGAGACCCAGTACTTC.

The chain has TRBV30 and TRBJ2-3, with 10 bases that match TRBD2. The germline V gene encodes CDR1 GTSNPN and CDR2 SVGIG (reference sequence). Trimming cost V 1 base and J 4 bases; bases outside gene matches: 5. The CDR3 is made up of 15 amino acids. The CDR3 DNA is TGTGCCTGGAGTGCAATGCTAGCGGGGGCAGATACGCAGTATTTT. Its protein product is CAWSAMLAGADTQYF.

The chain carries TRBV6-5 and TRBJ2-7, with D uncertain. Germline values: CDR1 MNHEY, CDR2 SVGAGI. Trimming shortened V by 4 bases and J by 0 bases, and 7 bases separated the two germline ends. This CDR3 region has 13 residues. DNA of the CDR3: TGTGCCAGCAGTTTTCTGGACTCCTACGAGCAGTACTTC. This encodes CASSFLDSYEQYF.

The rearrangement joins TRBV2 to TRBJ1-1, with D tentatively TRBD1 (6 bases). Between the trimmed V and J ends, which lost 4 bases and 3 bases, there was a span of 9 bases. The V gene's germline CDR1 is SNHLY and CDR2 FYNNEI. The CDR3 runs 13 residues. The CDR3 loop reads CASSAAGDTEAFF. DNA for the CDR3: TGTGCCAGCAGTGCTGCAGGGGACACTGAAGCTTTCTTT.

The chain links TRBV4-1 to TRBJ1-5; TRBD1 matches 7 bases. Germline CDR1 and CDR2: MGHRA and YSYEKL. Unmatched junction bases numbered 9, after V lost 1 base and J lost 3 bases. This CDR3 is 17 amino acids long. The CDR3: CASSQAQSDRVNQPQHF. As DNA, the CDR3 is TGCGCCAGCAGCCAAGCCCAATCCGACAGGGTCAATCAGCCCCAGCATTTT.

The gene calls are TRBV6-5 and TRBJ1-1, with D perhaps matching TRBD1 (5 bases). CDR3 length: 14 amino acids. Germline V gives CDR1 MNHEY, CDR2 SVGAGI. V lost 9 bases and J lost 2, with 16 bases in between. Here the CDR3 DNA reads TGTGCCAGTCGGCTAGACAGCCCTAACACTGAAGCTTTCTTT. It translates to CASRLDSPNTEAFF.

The chain links TRBV7-2 to TRBJ1-2; D might be TRBD1 (5 bases). Germline CDR1 SGHTA, CDR2 FQGNSA. Trimming removed 5 bases from V and 2 bases from J, with 12 bases in between. The CDR3 runs 14 residues. CDR3 coding DNA: TGTGCCAGCAGCGCCCGGGACCCCAACTATGGCTACACCTTC. As protein: CASSARDPNYGYTF.

V usage is TRBV5-1 and J usage is TRBJ2-1; the D is unclear. There are 12 residues in the CDR3. Between the trimmed V and J ends, which lost 4 bases and 9 bases, there was a span of 11 bases. Germline V CDR1 and CDR2: SGHRS, YFSETQ. CDR3 bases: TGCGCCAGCAGCAGGACCCTCCGTGAGCAGTTCTTC. Translating it yields CASSRTLREQFF.

This clone showed up just a few times. The V gene is TRBV6-1, the J gene TRBJ1-5, with a weak D call TRBD1 (5 bases). Per germline, CDR1 MNHNS and CDR2 SASEGT. Trimming stripped 0 bases from V and 6 bases from J, with 6 bases between. CDR3 length equals 13 residues. This CDR3 is CASSEAGTQPQHF. CDR3 DNA sequence: TGTGCCAGCAGTGAAGCGGGGACTCAGCCCCAGCATTTT.

V is TRBV20-1 and J is TRBJ2-7, with D perhaps assigned TRBD1 or TRBD2 (6 bases each). Germline CDR1 and CDR2: DFQATT and SNEGSKA (reference sequence). Deletions cut 3 bases from V and 5 bases from J, with 20 bases between. This CDR3 has 15 amino acids. CDR3 nucleotides: TGCAGTGCTAGTCCTCGGGGGCGTTCAGGTGACGAGCAGTACTTC. Its protein is CSASPRGRSGDEQYF.

The chain employs TRBV6-5 and TRBJ2-1; 13 nucleotides line up with TRBD2. The J segment lost 9 bases and the V segment lost 2 bases, leaving 7 bases of the junction unmatched. Germline V CDR1 and CDR2: MNHEY, SVGAGI. The CDR3 loop spans 16 amino acids. CDR3 DNA sequence: TGTGCCAGCAGTTACCGACTAGCGGGGGGCGAAGGTGAGCAGTTCTTC. It specifies CASSYRLAGGEGEQFF.

The chain links TRBV10-3 to TRBJ1-1; D call uncertain. Per germline, CDR1 ENHRY and CDR2 SYGVKD. Trimming left V 4 bases short and J 6 bases short, with 9 bases between. This CDR3 has 12 amino acids. CDR3 residues: CAISARGSEAFF. Here the CDR3 DNA reads TGTGCCATCAGTGCTCGCGGGTCTGAAGCTTTCTTT.

This clone has just a few counts. The rearrangement joins TRBV11-2 to TRBJ1-6; D gene ambiguous. Germline lookup yields CDR1 SGHAT and CDR2 FQNNGV. The CDR3 runs to 15 residues. V gave up 3 bases and J gave up 6 bases, with 12 bases separating them. CDR3 in amino acids: CASSFDPSPNSPLHF. CDR3 coding DNA: TGTGCCAGCAGCTTTGACCCATCCCCTAATTCACCCCTCCACTTT.

This chain uses TRBV19 with TRBJ2-1; D is unclear. The CDR3 has 13 residues. CDR1 and CDR2 (germline): LNHDA, SQIVND (reference sequence). Deletions cut 5 bases from V and 1 base from J, with 6 bases between. CDR3 sequence: CASSPRSYNEQFF. The CDR3 DNA reads TGTGCCAGTAGTCCCCGATCCTACAATGAGCAGTTCTTC.

V gene TRBV7-9 combines with J gene TRBJ2-1; 9 nucleotides match TRBD1. V shed 1 base and J 9 bases; nucleotides not matched to a gene: 4. This CDR3 is 14 amino acids long. Germline V CDR1 and CDR2: SEHNR, FQNEAQ (reference sequence). Written as DNA, the CDR3 is TGTGCCAGCAGCTTAGAGACAGGGGGTGGTGAGCAGTTCTTC. Its protein is CASSLETGGGEQFF.